This T cell receptor beta chain was sequenced in a study of early T cells in non-severe SARS-CoV-2 infection. Study-level background: It was bulk RNA from unsorted whole blood that was sequenced, and the chains were unpaired. Overall study results and limits: VDJdb-based matching was biased toward anti-spike CD8 responses and missed private and CD4 specificities.

Between the trimmed V and J ends, which lost 2 bases and 1 base, there was a span of 6 bases. The CDR3 runs to 13 residues. The germline V gene encodes CDR1 MNHNS and CDR2 SASEGT. Researchers tagged individual cDNA molecules with unique molecular identifiers. TCRdb analysed the 5' RACE reads with MiXCR anew, one entry per CDR3 protein. Of 25,000 to 35,000 distinct CDR3 sequences listed, about 5.5% were seen once; the top ten hold 9.5% to 14%. In this sample, this clonotype turned up once. Its antigen is unidentified. The genes are TRBV6-1 and TRBJ2-7; no definite D call. The sequence came from an adult who was a healthcare worker with PCR-confirmed SARS-CoV-2 infection or an uninfected control (not recorded which). Sequencing was carried out using whole blood. The chain's CDR3 is CASSEQPSYEQYF. CDR3 in DNA: TGTGCCAGCAGTGAACAGCCATCCTACGAGCAGTACTTC.